This entry lists 15 T cell receptor beta chains sequenced from one sample in a study of blood T cell repertoires in COVID-19 (TCRdb year 2020). Receptor libraries were prepared by the immunoSEQ multiplex PCR assay. Entries here come from immuneACCESS through TCRdb and include only in-frame sequences with V and J called. Some clones fail to appear in such tables; in the studies checked, an unresolved V gene covers under half of the shortfall, and the cause of the remainder is unknown. Counted in this sample were about 170,000 clones; 85% of them appeared once. The leading ten clones occupy approximately 3.3% of the sample. The sequenced sample consisted of peripheral blood. The receptors were sampled from a human donor with acute or convalescent COVID-19. The donor label of this sample is uncertain.

This chain joins TRBV7-6 and TRBJ2-6; a weak D match, TRBD1 (7 bases). Germline assignment: CDR1 SGHVS and CDR2 FNYEAQ. CDR3 length: 15 residues. The CDR3 here is CAGGGGPSGANVLTF. The CDR3 coding sequence is TGTGCAGGCGGAGGGGGCCCCTCTGGGGCCAACGTCCTGACTTTC. Full variable domain (remainder filled in from reference TRBV7-6 and TRBJ2-6): GAGVSQSPRYKVTKRGQDVALRCDPISGHVSLYWYRQALGQGPEFLTYFNYEAQQDKSGLPNDRFSAERPEGSISTLTIQRTEQRDSAMYRCAGGGGPSGANVLTFGAGSRLTVL.

The rearrangement uses TRBV18 and TRBJ1-2, with D uncertain. The CDR3 length is 13 residues. The germline V gene encodes CDR1 KGHSH and CDR2 LQKENI. V lost 3 bases and J lost 5, with 10 bases in between. The CDR3 bases are TGTGCCAGCTCACCGGCCTCGTCATATGGCTACACCTTC. Translated, it gives CASSPASSYGYTF.

The chain employs TRBV3-1 (or the pseudogene TRBV3-2) and TRBJ1-4; TRBD1 matches at 9 bases. CDR3 length: 17 amino acids. Germline V gene data show CDR1 as LGHDT and CDR2 as YNNKEL (reference sequence). V trimming: 5 bases; J trimming: 1 base; junction bases outside the gene matches: 8. The CDR3 sequence: CASSLEGQGRTNEKLFF. The CDR3 DNA reads TGTGCCAGCAGCTTAGAGGGACAGGGAAGAACTAATGAAAAACTGTTTTTT.

This clone was detected once. V is TRBV28 and J is TRBJ1-2; TRBD1 aligns across 7 bases. In germline, CDR1 is MDHEN, CDR2 SYDVKM. J lost 3 bases, V lost 8 bases, and 6 bases had no gene match. CDR3 length: 13 amino acids. The CDR3 protein is CASLSGTDYGYTF. In nucleotides, the CDR3 is TGTGCCAGCTTGTCCGGGACAGACTATGGCTACACCTTC.

The V and J genes are TRBV14 and TRBJ2-2, with D uncertain. Germline CDR1 reads SGHDN; CDR2 reads FVKESK. CDR3 size: 12 residues. V lost 4 bases, J lost 8 bases, and 8 bases lay in between. The chain's CDR3 is CASSPRRGELFF. The DNA of the CDR3 is TGTGCCAGCAGCCCGAGGAGAGGGGAGCTGTTTTTT.

Only a few counts were recorded for this clone. This sequence joins TRBV7-9 and TRBJ2-7, with D unclear. V lost 5 bases, J lost 2 bases, and 10 bases lay in between. Germline CDR1 and CDR2: SEHNR and FQNEAQ (reference sequence). The CDR3 has 13 amino acids. CDR3 coding DNA: TGTGCCAGCAGCCCCGGGTCAGCCTACGAGCAGTACTTC. It translates to CASSPGSAYEQYF.

The V gene is TRBV5-1, the J gene TRBJ1-1; tentatively, D is TRBD1 (5 bases). CDR3 size: 16 residues. Germline V gene sequence: CDR1 SGHRS, CDR2 YFSETQ. V was pared by 4 bases and J by 4 bases, with 20 bases between. Here the CDR3 DNA reads TGCGCCAGCAGCCCGCTTGGGACTGTCCCCGCCACTGAAGCTTTCTTT. Protein: CASSPLGTVPATEAFF.

The rearrangement links TRBV9 to TRBJ2-1; 8 positions match TRBD2. Germline CDR1 is SGDLS and CDR2 is YYNGEE. CDR3 length equals 15 residues. The trim removed 0 bases at V and 6 bases at J, leaving 5 bases unmatched. In DNA form, the CDR3 reads TGTGCCAGCAGCGTAGCGGGGGGGCACAGCAATGAGCAGTTCTTC. This sequence encodes CASSVAGGHSNEQFF.

Only one count was recorded for this clone. The chain couples TRBV4-2 to TRBJ2-3; 9 bases agree with TRBD2. The CDR3 has 15 amino acids. CDR1 LGHNA and CDR2 YNFKEQ come from the germline V gene. With V trimmed by 0 bases and J by 5 bases, 3 bases remained unmatched. CDR3: CASSQDAGGLDTQYF. In nucleotides, the CDR3 is TGTGCCAGCAGCCAAGATGCGGGGGGGCTAGATACGCAGTATTTT.

V is TRBV4-3 and J is TRBJ2-3; 8 bases map to TRBD2. V was clipped by 0 bases and J by 1 base; unmatched bases: 6. Looked up from germline, CDR1 is LGHNA and CDR2 is YSLEER. This CDR3 region has 17 residues. This CDR3 reads CASSQDIAGGGTDTQYF. The CDR3, as DNA: TGCGCCAGCAGCCAAGATATTGCCGGGGGGGGCACAGATACGCAGTATTTT.

J is TRBJ1-3 and V is TRBV4-1, with D possibly TRBD1 on 6 matching bases. The V gene's germline CDR1 is MGHRA and CDR2 YSYEKL. CDR3 length equals 19 residues. Between the trimmed V and J ends, which lost 0 bases and 5 bases, there was a span of 23 bases. DNA of the CDR3: TGCGCCAGCAGCCAAGATCGCACTTCACAGGGAGTAAACCGAAACACCATATATTTT. Its protein product is CASSQDRTSQGVNRNTIYF.

The genes are TRBV5-1 and TRBJ1-6; D perhaps matches TRBD1 (5 bases). Germline CDR1 is SGHRS and CDR2 is YFSETQ. Trimming took off 0 bases at V and 10 bases at J, with 17 bases between the two ends. The CDR3 is made up of 16 amino acids. The chain's CDR3 is CASSLGAGGVESPLHF. The CDR3 region has the DNA TGCGCCAGCAGCTTGGGGGCTGGGGGGGTAGAGTCACCCCTCCACTTT. The full variable domain, with the rest looked up from reference TRBV5-1 and TRBJ1-6, is KAGVTQTPRYLIKTRGQQVTLSCSPISGHRSVSWYQQTPGQGLQFLFEYFSETQRNKGNFPGRFSGRQFSNSRSEMNVSTLELGDSALYLCASSLGAGGVESPLHFGNGTRLTVT.

This chain uses TRBV3-1 (or the pseudogene TRBV3-2) with TRBJ1-3; D unresolved. In germline, CDR1 is LGHDT, CDR2 YNNKEL (reference sequence). The V end lost 2 bases, the J end lost 0 bases, and 14 bases lay between the germline ends. The CDR3 is 17 residues long. This CDR3 is CASSQNPRSSSGNTIYF. The CDR3 DNA follows: TGTGCCAGCAGCCAAAATCCTCGATCGAGCTCTGGAAACACCATATATTTT.

This sequence joins TRBV13 and TRBJ1-2; 7 nucleotides align to TRBD1. The CDR3 covers 16 residues. Losses at the gene ends were 3 bases for V and 0 bases for J; bases not matched to a gene: 7. Germline CDR1 is PRHDT and CDR2 is FYEKMQ (reference sequence). CDR3 residues: CASSFRQGRANYGYTF. CDR3 in DNA: TGTGCCAGCAGCTTCCGACAGGGTAGGGCTAACTATGGCTACACCTTC.

The chain joins TRBV7-6 to TRBJ2-2; possible D gene TRBD2, 7 bases. CDR3 size: 16 residues. Trimming left V 6 bases short and J 7 bases short, with 21 bases between. From germline, CDR1 is SGHVS and CDR2 FNYEAQ. CDR3 region: CASSLGGAGGGGELFF. The CDR3 DNA follows: TGTGCCAGCAGTCTAGGGGGGGCTGGCGGTGGCGGGGAGCTGTTTTTT.